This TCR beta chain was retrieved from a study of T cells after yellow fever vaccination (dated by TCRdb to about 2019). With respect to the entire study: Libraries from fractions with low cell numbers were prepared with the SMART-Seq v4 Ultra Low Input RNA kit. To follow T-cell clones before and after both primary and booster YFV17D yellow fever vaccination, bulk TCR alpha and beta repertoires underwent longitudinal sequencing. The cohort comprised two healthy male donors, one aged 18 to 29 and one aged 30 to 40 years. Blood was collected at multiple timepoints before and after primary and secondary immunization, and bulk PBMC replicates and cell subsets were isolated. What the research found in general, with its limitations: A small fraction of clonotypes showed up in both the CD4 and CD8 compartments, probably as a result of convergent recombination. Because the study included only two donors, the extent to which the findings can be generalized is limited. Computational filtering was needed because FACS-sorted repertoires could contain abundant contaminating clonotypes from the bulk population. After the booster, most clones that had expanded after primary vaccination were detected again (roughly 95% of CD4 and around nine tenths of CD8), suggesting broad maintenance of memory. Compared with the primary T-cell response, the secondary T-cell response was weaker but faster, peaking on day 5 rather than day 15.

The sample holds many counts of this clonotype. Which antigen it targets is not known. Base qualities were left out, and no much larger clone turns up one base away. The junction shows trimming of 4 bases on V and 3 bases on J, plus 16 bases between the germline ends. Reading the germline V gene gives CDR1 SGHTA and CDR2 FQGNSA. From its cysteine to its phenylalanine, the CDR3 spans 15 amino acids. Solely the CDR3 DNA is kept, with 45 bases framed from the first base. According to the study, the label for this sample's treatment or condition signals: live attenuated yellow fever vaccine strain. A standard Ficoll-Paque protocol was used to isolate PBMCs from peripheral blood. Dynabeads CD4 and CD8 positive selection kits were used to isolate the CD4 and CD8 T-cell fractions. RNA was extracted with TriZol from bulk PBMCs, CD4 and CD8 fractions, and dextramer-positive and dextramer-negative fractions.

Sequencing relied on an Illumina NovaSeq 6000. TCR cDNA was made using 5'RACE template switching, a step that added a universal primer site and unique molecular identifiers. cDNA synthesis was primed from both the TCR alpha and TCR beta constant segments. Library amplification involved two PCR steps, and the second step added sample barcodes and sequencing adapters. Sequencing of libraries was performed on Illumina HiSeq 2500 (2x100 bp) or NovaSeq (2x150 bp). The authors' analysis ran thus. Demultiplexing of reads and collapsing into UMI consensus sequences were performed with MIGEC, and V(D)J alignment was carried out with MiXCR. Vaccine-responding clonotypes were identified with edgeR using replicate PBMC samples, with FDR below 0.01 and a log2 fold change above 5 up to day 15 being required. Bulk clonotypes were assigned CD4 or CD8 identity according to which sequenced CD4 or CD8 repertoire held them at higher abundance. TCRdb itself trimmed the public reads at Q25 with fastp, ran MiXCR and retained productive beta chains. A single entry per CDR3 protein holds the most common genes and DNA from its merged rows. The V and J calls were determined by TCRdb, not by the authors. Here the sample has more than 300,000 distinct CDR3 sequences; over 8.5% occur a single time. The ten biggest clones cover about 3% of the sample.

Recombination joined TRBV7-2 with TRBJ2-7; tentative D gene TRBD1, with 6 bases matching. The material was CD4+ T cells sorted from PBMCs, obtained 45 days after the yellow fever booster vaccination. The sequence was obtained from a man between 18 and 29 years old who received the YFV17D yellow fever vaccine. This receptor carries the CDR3 CASSSQPGVDYEQYF. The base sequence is TGTGCCAGCAGCTCCCAGCCAGGGGTCGACTACGAGCAGTACTTC.